The 22 T cell receptor beta chains below come from one sample, sequenced in a study of response to subunit inactivated influenza vaccine. TCRdb called the RT-PCR reads again in MiXCR, with one record for every CDR3 protein. The table includes hundreds of thousands of distinct CDR3 sequences, roughly 14% detected once. This specimen was PBMCs from blood, taken 14 days before vaccination. The receptor source for this set is a man over 45 who received an inactivated influenza vaccine.

This clonotype was detected only a few times. The chain links TRBV12-3 or TRBV12-4 to TRBJ1-1, with D uncertain. This CDR3 has 14 amino acids. The V end lost 3 bases, the J end lost 4 bases, and 12 bases lay between the germline ends. The CDR3 here is CASSFDGHRTEAFF. The CDR3 region has the DNA TGTGCCAGCAGTTTTGACGGGCATCGCACTGAAGCTTTCTTT.

This clonotype was counted between two and nine times. This chain joins TRBV4-2 and TRBJ2-7; TRBD2 matches 9 bases. Germline CDR1 LGHNA, CDR2 YNFKEQ. The CDR3 is made up of 17 amino acids. V gave up 2 bases and J gave up 4 bases; unmatched junction bases: 12. DNA for the CDR3: TGTGCCAGCAGCCAAAGCTCGAGCGGGGGGCACGAGTACGAGCAGTACTTC. Residues: CASSQSSSGGHEYEQYF.

This clonotype was detected only a few times. The CDR3 DNA is TGCAGTGCTTGGGACCAGGGGAAGGAGACCCAGTACTTC. It codes for CSAWDQGKETQYF. The chain employs TRBV20-1 and TRBJ2-5; TRBD1 is a possible D gene (6 bases). In germline, CDR1 is DFQATT, CDR2 SNEGSKA (reference sequence). The CDR3 totals 13 residues. The V gene lost 5 bases and the J gene lost 5 bases, with 15 bases spanning the gap.

V and J are TRBV5-1 and TRBJ2-1; 10 nucleotides match TRBD1. The CDR3 runs 14 residues. The germline CDR1 and CDR2 sequences are SGHRS and YFSETQ. The V segment lost 3 bases and the J segment 6 bases; nucleotides outside the gene matches: 3. CDR3 coding DNA: TGCGCCAGCAGCTCTTGGACAGGGGGCAATGAGCAGTTCTTC. Its translation is CASSSWTGGNEQFF.

V is TRBV7-6 and J is TRBJ2-7; 10 positions match TRBD1. Germline assignment: CDR1 SGHVS and CDR2 FNYEAQ. The trim removed 1 base at V and 2 bases at J, leaving 11 bases unmatched. The CDR3 is made up of 18 amino acids. CDR3 in amino acids: CASSLGFWRGTGAYEQYF. In DNA, the CDR3 is TGTGCCAGCAGCTTAGGTTTTTGGAGGGGGACAGGGGCCTACGAGCAGTACTTC. Filled out from reference TRBV7-6 and TRBJ2-7, the complete variable domain reads GAGVSQSPRYKVTKRGQDVALRCDPISGHVSLYWYRQALGQGPEFLTYFNYEAQQDKSGLPNDRFSAERPEGSISTLTIQRTEQRDSAMYRCASSLGFWRGTGAYEQYFGPGTRLTVT.

For the CDR3, the DNA is TGTGCCAGCAGTTTATCTTGGAGCGGGGGCATTTCCTACGAGCAGTACTTC. It yields the protein CASSLSWSGGISYEQYF. The V and J genes are TRBV12-3 or TRBV12-4 and TRBJ2-7; 8 positions agree with TRBD2. V shed 2 bases, J shed 1 base, and the junction held 10 bases outside the gene matches. The CDR3 covers 17 residues.

This clonotype came up many times. V gene TRBV20-1 combines with J gene TRBJ2-3, with 12 bases identical to TRBD2. The V gene end was trimmed by 5 bases and the J gene end by 4 bases; junction bases not matched to a gene: 13. This CDR3 spans 17 amino acids. The germline CDR1 and CDR2 sequences are DFQATT and SNEGSKA (reference sequence). The CDR3 DNA reads as TGCAGTGCTCCTTCTAGCGGGGGGGCCGGTTCAGCAGATACGCAGTATTTT. This sequence encodes CSAPSSGGAGSADTQYF.

The chain carries TRBV15 and TRBJ2-3; tentatively, D is TRBD2 (6 bases). V lost 1 base and J 0 bases, leaving 11 bases between the germline ends. The CDR3 spans 16 residues. CDR1 LNHNV and CDR2 YYDKDF come from the germline V gene (reference sequence). This CDR3 reads CATSRAPLASTDTQYF. In nucleotides, the CDR3 is TGTGCCACCAGCAGAGCCCCACTAGCTAGCACAGATACGCAGTATTTT. Complete variable domain (other parts from reference TRBV15 and TRBJ2-3): DAMVIQNPRYQVTQFGKPVTLSCSQTLNHNVMYWYQQKSSQAPKLLFHYYDKDFNNEADTPDNFQSRRPNTSFCFLDIRSPGLGDTAMYLCATSRAPLASTDTQYFGPGTRLTVL.

This clonotype showed up just once. Since no conserved phenylalanine or tryptophan closes the CDR3, a read error is the likely cause. The chain is built from TRBV7-9 and TRBJ2-7, with D hard to call. The CDR3 runs to 14 residues. V shed 0 bases and J shed 5 bases, with 11 bases lying between them. CDR1 is SEHNR, CDR2 FQNEAQ, per germline (reference sequence). The CDR3 DNA reads TGTGCCAGCAGCTTAGCTGGCTATTGGGACGAGCAGTACTTA. It codes for CASSLAGYWDEQYL.

A few counts support this clonotype. V usage is TRBV6-5 and J usage is TRBJ2-7, with 8 positions matching TRBD2. This CDR3 region has 15 residues. Germline CDR1 MNHEY, CDR2 SVGAGI. J gave up 2 bases and V 0 bases, and 3 bases lay outside the gene matches. CDR3 loop: CASSYSRGGTYEQYF. The DNA for the CDR3 is TGTGCCAGCAGTTACTCTCGGGGGGGAACCTACGAGCAGTACTTC.

The chain has TRBV7-3 and TRBJ2-2; no reliable D call. CDR3 length equals 17 residues. The germline V gene encodes CDR1 SGHTA and CDR2 FQGTGA. The germline V and J ends were trimmed by 2 bases and 6 bases, with 19 bases remaining between them. The CDR3 DNA is TGTGCCAGCAGCTTAGTCTCTGCAGGCCCTAAAGCCGGGGAGCTGTTTTTT. Its translation: CASSLVSAGPKAGELFF.

This clonotype was observed at least ten times. The V and J genes are TRBV28 and TRBJ2-2; D might be TRBD2 (5 bases). The germline gives CDR1 MDHEN, CDR2 SYDVKM. Trimming left V 4 bases short and J 0 bases short, with 6 bases between. The CDR3 has 14 amino acids. The CDR3 protein is CASSWGANTGELFF. The CDR3 DNA reads TGTGCCAGCAGTTGGGGAGCGAACACCGGGGAGCTGTTTTTT.

The chain uses TRBV9 and TRBJ2-1, with D tentatively TRBD1 (8 bases). Trimming left V 3 bases short and J 6 bases short, with 19 bases between. Per the germline V gene, CDR1 is SGDLS and CDR2 is YYNGEE. This CDR3 has 16 residues. The CDR3 region has the DNA TGTGCCAGCAGCGGGAAACAGGGGGAGGGCAGCAATGAGCAGTTCTTC. Protein: CASSGKQGEGSNEQFF.

This clonotype was seen more than once but under ten times. The chain combines TRBV20-1 with TRBJ2-7, with 13 positions matching TRBD2. J was trimmed by 5 bases and V by 2 bases; bases with no gene match: 3. The CDR3 is 14 residues long. Germline lookup yields CDR1 DFQATT and CDR2 SNEGSKA (reference sequence). The CDR3 loop is CSARRLAGGHEQYF. CDR3 nucleotide sequence: TGCAGTGCTAGACGACTAGCGGGGGGTCACGAGCAGTACTTC.

There are a few counts of this clonotype. The chain uses TRBV28 and TRBJ2-5; either TRBD1 or TRBD2 may fit D (6 bases each). Trimming took off 3 bases at V and 5 bases at J, with 16 bases between the two ends. Germline V lookup: CDR1 MDHEN, CDR2 SYDVKM. CDR3 length: 15 amino acids. The CDR3 sequence is CASSFWGAKEETQYF. The CDR3 nucleotides read TGTGCCAGCAGTTTCTGGGGGGCGAAGGAGGAGACCCAGTACTTC.

In its sample, this clonotype was seen many times. The chain uses TRBV7-9 and TRBJ1-1; the match to TRBD1 covers 8 bases. V shed 2 bases and J 4 bases; nucleotides not matched to a gene: 9. Germline CDR1 is SEHNR and CDR2 is FQNEAQ (reference sequence). This CDR3 region has 16 residues. In DNA form, the CDR3 reads TGTGCCAGCAGCTTATCCCCGGACAGGGTGACCACTGAAGCTTTCTTT. Residues: CASSLSPDRVTTEAFF.

This clonotype was detected a few times. The V gene is TRBV11-3, the J gene TRBJ2-2; the match to TRBD1 covers 9 bases. Germline CDR1 SGHNT, CDR2 YENEEA. The CDR3 contains 15 residues. J was trimmed by 7 bases and V by 5 bases; bases with no gene match: 8. The CDR3 reads CASSPWTGDSGELFF. DNA of the CDR3: TGTGCCAGCAGCCCGTGGACAGGGGATAGCGGGGAGCTGTTTTTT.

The V gene is TRBV7-2, the J gene TRBJ2-2; D may match TRBD1 or TRBD2 (6 bases each). CDR1 and CDR2 from the germline V gene are SGHTA and FQGNSA. The V end lost 0 bases, the J end lost 5 bases, and 13 bases lay between the germline ends. The CDR3 runs to 16 residues. The CDR3 bases are TGTGCCAGCAGCTTAGCGACTGGGGGGACAACCGGGGAGCTGTTTTTT. Translation gives CASSLATGGTTGELFF.

This sequence joins TRBV11-2 and TRBJ2-7; weak D call: TRBD1 (6 bases). Germline V gives CDR1 SGHAT, CDR2 FQNNGV. This CDR3 spans 14 amino acids. Trimming took 1 base from V and 8 from J, leaving 15 bases between them. The CDR3 DNA reads TGTGCCAGCAGCTTAGTTCTGGGACACCCAAAGCAGTACTTC. This gives the protein CASSLVLGHPKQYF.

There are a few counts of this clonotype. The chain links TRBV24-1 to TRBJ2-5; 7 bases map to TRBD1. Germline loops: CDR1 KGHDR, CDR2 SFDVKD. The V and J ends lost 3 bases and 4 bases, in that order; junction bases with no gene match: 7. This CDR3 has 15 residues. CDR3 DNA sequence: TGTGCCACCAGTGATATAGCTAACAGGGGAGAGACCCAGTACTTC. Protein: CATSDIANRGETQYF.

The chain combines TRBV6-1 with TRBJ2-5; possibly TRBD2 for D (6 bases). The germline CDR1 and CDR2 sequences are MNHNS and SASEGT. The CDR3 contains 15 residues. V lost 5 bases and J 6 bases, leaving 19 bases between the germline ends. CDR3 sequence reads: CASSRNPGVEKTQYF. DNA of the CDR3: TGTGCCAGCAGTCGCAACCCGGGGGTCGAGAAGACCCAGTACTTC.

The chain is built from TRBV6-2 or TRBV6-3 and TRBJ2-1, with D possibly TRBD2 on 6 matching bases. Germline CDR1 and CDR2: MNHEY and SVGEGT. V was clipped by 5 bases and J by 10 bases, with 15 bases between them. The CDR3 sequence is 13 residues long. CDR3 coding DNA: TGTGCCAGCAGTCCTCAGACCGGAGGGGAGCAGTTCTTC. Its protein is CASSPQTGGEQFF.